These 18 T cell receptor beta chains came from one sample sequenced in a study of OX40 agonist ivuxolimab in advanced cancers. Assay used: immunoSEQ multiplex PCR; TCRdb lists only in-frame clones, some missing. The sample carries tens of thousands of clones, roughly 86% recorded once. Specimen: CD4+ or CD8+ T cells sorted from blood, collected in a trial of the OX40 agonist ivuxolimab. These receptors were obtained from an adult with an advanced solid tumor such as melanoma, head and neck, liver or kidney cancer.

CDR3 sequence reads: CASSPDQGLADNTGELFF. For the CDR3, the DNA is TGTGCCAGCAGCCCAGACCAGGGACTAGCGGATAACACCGGGGAGCTGTTTTTT. The chain joins TRBV9 to TRBJ2-2; 11 nucleotides agree with TRBD2. The CDR3 is 18 residues long. Germline loops: CDR1 SGDLS, CDR2 YYNGEE. V was clipped by 4 bases and J by 2 bases; unmatched bases: 10. Drawing the rest from reference TRBV9 and TRBJ2-2, the complete variable domain is DSGVTQTPKHLITATGQRVTLRCSPRSGDLSVYWYQQSLDQGLQFLIQYYNGEERAKGNILERFSAQQFPDLHSELNLSSLELGDSALYFCASSPDQGLADNTGELFFGEGSRLTVL.

V is TRBV28 and J is TRBJ2-7; 8 bases agree with TRBD2. Germline loops: CDR1 MDHEN, CDR2 SYDVKM. With 5 bases clipped from V and 6 bases from J, the junction kept 12 bases outside the gene matches. The CDR3 is made up of 15 amino acids. The CDR3 reads CASSPPGTRLFEQYF. CDR3 DNA: TGTGCCAGCAGTCCTCCCGGGACTAGATTATTCGAGCAGTACTTC.

The chain combines TRBV6-4 with TRBJ2-1, with D possibly matching TRBD1 (6 bases). The CDR3 totals 15 residues. Trimming took off 5 bases at V and 7 bases at J, with 18 bases between the two ends. Germline V gene data show CDR1 as MRHNA and CDR2 as SNTAGT. In DNA, the CDR3 is TGTGCCAGCAGTTGGATGGCAGGGGCTGGGAATGAGCAGTTCTTC. This translates into CASSWMAGAGNEQFF.

The rearrangement uses TRBV13 and TRBJ2-5, with 11 nucleotides matching TRBD2. This CDR3 has 19 residues. With V trimmed by 0 bases and J by 1 base, 10 bases remained unmatched. In germline, CDR1 is PRHDT, CDR2 FYEKMQ (reference sequence). The CDR3 sequence is CASSLGWSPLAGGQETQYF. The CDR3 region has the DNA TGTGCCAGCAGCTTAGGATGGTCCCCGCTAGCGGGAGGCCAAGAGACCCAGTACTTC.

The V and J genes are TRBV28 and TRBJ2-1, with 7 bases identical to TRBD1. Germline CDR1 is MDHEN and CDR2 is SYDVKM. The CDR3 is 14 residues long. V shed 2 bases and J 6 bases; nucleotides not matched to a gene: 4. The CDR3: CASSLRDSSNEQFF. CDR3 DNA sequence: TGTGCCAGCAGTTTAAGGGACAGTTCCAATGAGCAGTTCTTC.

V is TRBV30 and J is TRBJ1-2, with 10 positions matching TRBD1. The length of the CDR3 is 18 residues. The J segment lost 1 base and the V segment lost 1 base, leaving 12 bases of the junction unmatched. Germline CDR1 is GTSNPN and CDR2 is SVGIG (reference sequence). In DNA, the CDR3 is TGTGCCTGGAGTGGCCCCTCGGGACAGGGGACCCTTAACTATGGCTACACCTTC. Its translation: CAWSGPSGQGTLNYGYTF.

This chain joins TRBV5-1 and TRBJ2-1; 14 bases map to TRBD2. Germline V lookup: CDR1 SGHRS, CDR2 YFSETQ. The CDR3 length is 15 residues. V gave up 6 bases and J gave up 7 bases; unmatched junction bases: 6. In DNA, the CDR3 is TGCGCCAGCACCAGACTAGCGGGAGGGTTTAATGAGCAGTTCTTC. The encoded protein is CASTRLAGGFNEQFF. Combining the CDR3 with reference TRBV5-1 and TRBJ2-1 gives the whole variable domain KAGVTQTPRYLIKTRGQQVTLSCSPISGHRSVSWYQQTPGQGLQFLFEYFSETQRNKGNFPGRFSGRQFSNSRSEMNVSTLELGDSALYLCASTRLAGGFNEQFFGPGTRLTVL.

The CDR3 sequence is CASSSELRYEQYF. The CDR3, as DNA: TGTGCCAGCAGCTCTGAGCTAAGATACGAGCAGTACTTC. The chain links TRBV7-2 to TRBJ2-7, with unresolved D. CDR1 is SGHTA, CDR2 FQGNSA, per germline. The ends were cut back, 4 bases at V and 4 bases at J, with 11 bases in the middle. The CDR3 is made up of 13 amino acids.

J is TRBJ2-3 and V is TRBV30, with 11 positions matching TRBD2. The ends lost 0 bases at V and 4 bases at J; junction bases unmatched: 15. The CDR3 extends over 19 amino acids. Germline V gene data show CDR1 as GTSNPN and CDR2 as SVGIG (reference sequence). The CDR3 region is CAWSVLLAGVIRYADTQYF. CDR3 sequence (DNA): TGTGCCTGGAGTGTACTACTAGCGGGAGTGATAAGATACGCAGATACGCAGTATTTT. Based on the CDR3 plus reference TRBV30 and TRBJ2-3, the full variable domain is SQTIHQWPATLVQPVGSPLSLECTVEGTSNPNLYWYRQAAGRGLQLLFYSVGIGQISSEVPQNLSASRPQDRQFILSSKKLLLSDSGFYLCAWSVLLAGVIRYADTQYFGPGTRLTVL.

The genes are TRBV4-3 and TRBJ2-7; D gene uncertain. This CDR3 region has 14 residues. Trimming left V 2 bases short and J 1 base short, with 9 bases between. Germline V lookup: CDR1 LGHNA, CDR2 YSLEER. CDR3 DNA sequence: TGCGCCAGCAGCCAACAGGTAGATTCCTACGAGCAGTACTTC. Its translation is CASSQQVDSYEQYF.

The table lists this clone with a count of one. This rearrangement joins TRBV6-1 to TRBJ2-5, with a tentative D call TRBD1 (5 bases). The CDR3 covers 15 residues. Germline lookup yields CDR1 MNHNS and CDR2 SASEGT. V was clipped by 6 bases and J by 1 base, with 15 bases between them. CDR3: CASSASRQRQETQYF. In nucleotides, the CDR3 is TGTGCCAGCAGCGCTAGTAGACAGCGCCAAGAGACCCAGTACTTC.

This clone was picked up one time. The chain links TRBV19 to TRBJ2-2; D is perhaps TRBD1 or TRBD2 (5 bases each). CDR1 is LNHDA and CDR2 is SQIVND in the germline V gene (reference sequence). This CDR3 region has 16 residues. The V and J ends lost 3 bases and 0 bases respectively, with 11 bases between them. The CDR3, as DNA: TGTGCCAGTAGTATGCTGGGGGAGTCGAACACCGGGGAGCTGTTTTTT. It translates to CASSMLGESNTGELFF.

CDR3 amino acids: CASSYGTGVRTEAFF. The CDR3 bases are TGTGCCAGCAGTTACGGGACAGGGGTTCGGACTGAAGCTTTCTTT. V and J are TRBV6-5 and TRBJ1-1, with 10 positions matching TRBD1. After removal of 2 bases from V and 5 bases from J, the junction contained 5 bases not matched to a gene. The CDR3 contains 15 residues. The germline CDR1 and CDR2 sequences are MNHEY and SVGAGI.

V gene TRBV7-2 combines with J gene TRBJ2-1; 8 nucleotides line up with TRBD2. Germline CDR1 and CDR2: SGHTA and FQGNSA. The CDR3 totals 15 residues. With V trimmed by 5 bases and J by 2 bases, 5 bases remained unmatched. The CDR3 sequence: CASSPGTSTYNEQFF. DNA of the CDR3: TGTGCCAGCAGCCCAGGGACTAGTACCTACAATGAGCAGTTCTTC.

The chain joins TRBV5-1 to TRBJ2-5; 9 positions agree with TRBD2. The junction had 6 bases not matched to a gene; V was cut back by 4 bases and J by 2 bases. The CDR3 extends over 15 amino acids. Germline V gene sequence: CDR1 SGHRS, CDR2 YFSETQ. The CDR3 here is CASSTRTSEQETQYF. CDR3 in DNA: TGCGCCAGCAGCACAAGGACTAGCGAGCAAGAGACCCAGTACTTC.

A few counts support this clone. The CDR3 region has the DNA TGCGCCAGCAGCTTGACTAGCGGGAGGTCTCGCGAGCAGTACTTC. Protein product: CASSLTSGRSREQYF. The V call is TRBV5-1, the J call TRBJ2-7, with 12 bases lining up with TRBD2. J gave up 6 bases and V 1 base, and 5 bases lay outside the gene matches. The CDR3 length is 15 residues. Germline CDR1 is SGHRS and CDR2 is YFSETQ. Full variable domain (outside the CDR3, taken from reference TRBV5-1 and TRBJ2-7): KAGVTQTPRYLIKTRGQQVTLSCSPISGHRSVSWYQQTPGQGLQFLFEYFSETQRNKGNFPGRFSGRQFSNSRSEMNVSTLELGDSALYLCASSLTSGRSREQYFGPGTRLTVT.

This chain connects TRBV4-3 to TRBJ2-7, with D unclear. In germline, CDR1 is LGHNA, CDR2 YSLEER. This CDR3 comprises 14 residues. The V and J ends lost 0 bases and 6 bases respectively, with 12 bases between them. This CDR3 is CASSQDNAFPEQYF. The CDR3, as DNA: TGCGCCAGCAGCCAAGATAACGCTTTCCCCGAGCAGTACTTC.

This clone was counted only a few times. This chain links TRBV7-3 with TRBJ2-2, with a possible D match to TRBD2 (5 bases). The CDR3 covers 15 residues. Germline V gene lookup returns CDR1 SGHTA and CDR2 FQGTGA. With 5 bases removed from V and 6 bases from J, the gap between germline ends came to 16 bases. This CDR3 reads CASSPDYNSPGELFF. In DNA, the CDR3 is TGTGCCAGCAGCCCCGACTACAATTCCCCCGGGGAGCTGTTTTTT.